Sequencing of this T cell receptor (beta chain) was carried out in a study of blood T cell repertoires in COVID-19. On the study more broadly: Collection of acute and convalescent COVID-19 samples took place in the United States, Italy and Spain.

This CDR3 has 12 residues. Germline V gives CDR1 SGHVS, CDR2 FQNEAQ. V lost 1 base and J lost 6, with 7 bases in between. Participant ages covered roughly 18 to 89 years across about two dozen US areas. Generated by immunoSEQ multiplex PCR, the TCRdb table keeps only in-frame clones and is missing some. The data show about 140,000 clones, 87% seen once. This rearrangement joins TRBV7-8 to TRBJ2-7, with D hard to call. This receptor was taken from a man aged 55 to 70 who had recovered from COVID-19. Sequencing used PBMCs or T cells enriched from blood (not recorded which). The CDR3 nucleotides are TGTGCCAGCAGCTTAGGAAGGAGCGAGCAGTACTTC. Protein product: CASSLGRSEQYF.